This T cell receptor (beta chain) was recorded in a study of post-analysis software for immune sequencing data (dated by TCRdb to between 2014 and 2017). Some background on the complete study: Relapsing-remitting, secondary progressive and progressive-relapsing multiple sclerosis were recorded as disease courses, and subtype annotation was lacking for some patients. A subset of samples was prepared in parallel using single-end sample barcoding, then pooled and co-amplified after Illumina adapter ligation. The patient repertoires were set against eleven to twelve previously published healthy control repertoires from donors whose ages ranged from roughly 6 to 27 years. Overall results and qualifications from the work: Normalized Chao1 diversity was significantly lower in multiple sclerosis patients than controls, suggesting substantial peripheral T-cell clonal expansion. Direct clustering with F measure revealed strong co-clustering of samples prepared in the same batch, which led to a batch-effect correction. Several TRBV segments, including TRBV5-6, TRBV5-1 and TRBV20-1, were significantly more frequent in patients than controls. The control group was slightly older than the multiple sclerosis patient group.

Details on this clonotype: Its antigen remains unidentified. Base qualities are not recorded, but no much larger clone differs from it by a single base.

TCR beta repertoires were profiled from peripheral blood of approximately 13 young patients with multiple sclerosis to demonstrate the VDJtools post-analysis software. The patients with multiple sclerosis were children and adolescents between about 6 and 16 years of age. Libraries were constructed by PCR. TCRdb names Illumina HiSeq 2500 as the instrument used. To reduce PCR and sequencing biases, unique molecular identifiers were incorporated into the TCR beta cDNA libraries. Some 500,000 cDNA molecules were obtained per 1 to 10 million input T cells, so each molecule approximated one T cell. The patient libraries were prepared and sequenced with the same protocol used for the earlier healthy control dataset. Within a given batch, samples were prepared together, multiplexed and sequenced on the same HiSeq lane. For the original study's pipeline: Raw barcoded reads were processed with MIGEC, and single-read molecular identifier groups were discarded before consensus assembly and CDR3 extraction. Clonotype tables were post-analysed with VDJtools, normalizing diversity by down-sampling all datasets to the smallest sample size. In repertoire overlap clustering, CDR3 amino acid sequences, but not nucleotide sequences, were matched to correct batch-related cross-sample contamination. The public reads were reanalyzed by TCRdb: fastp trimming at Q25, MiXCR alignment, in-frame beta chains only. CDR3 protein sequences are deduplicated, and each keeps its most common genes and DNA. The authors' filters were not applied to this entry. The sample includes more than 450,000 distinct CDR3 sequences, with roughly 40% observed a single time. Jointly, the top ten make up around 1.7% of the sample.

V lost 0 bases and J lost 3 bases; the stretch between them is 12 bases long. CDR1 and CDR2 are read off the germline V gene as LGHNA and YNFKEQ. The CDR3 contains 15 residues, cysteine and phenylalanine counted. Solely the CDR3 DNA is kept, with 45 bases framed from the first base. Rearrangement joined TRBV4-2 to TRBJ2-7; the D gene could be TRBD1 or TRBD2, each one agreeing over 5 bases. The receptor comes from a girl between 10 and 17 years old with multiple sclerosis. Sequenced: blood. The DNA sequence is as follows: TGTGCCAGCAGCCAAGATAAGGGGACGGGCTACGAGCAGTACTTC. It specifies CASSQDKGTGYEQYF.